A selection of T cell receptor beta chains follows, all from one sample in a study of shared clonotypes between healthy human individuals. The protocol was immunoSEQ multiplex PCR, while the TCRdb copy is restricted to in-frame clones and leaves out a portion. The sample records about 710,000 clones, roughly 72% being singletons. Sequences were obtained from memory CD4+ T cells sorted from blood. These receptors came from a woman aged 25-40 years in good health. CDR3s include the opening cysteine and the closing phenylalanine or tryptophan. The D gene is left open where the match is weak. Where a row states a size, it is once, few, many or the class of an expanded clone; other rows omit it.

j_call	clone_size	d_call	v_call	cdr3_nt	cdr3_aa
TRBJ2-2	NA	NA	TRBV25-1	TGTGCCAGCAGTGGGGACAACACCGGGGAGCTGTTTTTT	CASSGDNTGELFF
TRBJ2-1	NA	TRBD2	TRBV19	TGTGCCAGTAGTATCAGCGGGAGCTCCTACAATGAGCAGTTCTTC	CASSISGSSYNEQFF
TRBJ2-6	NA	NA	TRBV21-1	TGTGCCAGCAGCCAAGGGGGGACAGGGGGTCTCGAGGCCAACGTCCTGACTTTC	CASSQGGTGGLEANVLTF
TRBJ2-4	NA	NA	TRBV27	TGTGCCAGCAGTCGGGTGGGGCCCAAAAACATTCAGTACTTC	CASSRVGPKNIQYF
TRBJ2-7	NA	NA	TRBV2	TGTGCCAGCAGTGAGCAGGGGATACCCTCCTACGAGCAGTACTTC	CASSEQGIPSYEQYF
TRBJ2-1	NA	NA	TRBV10-3	TGTGCCATCAGTGCCCAGGGCTCTAACAATGAGCAGTTCTTC	CAISAQGSNNEQFF
TRBJ1-4	few	TRBD1	TRBV25-1	TGTGCCAGCAGTCCCGACAGGGAGGCGGAAAAACTGTTTTTT	CASSPDREAEKLFF
TRBJ2-2	NA	TRBD1	TRBV11-2	TGTGCCAGCAGCCAGGGACAGGGCTCTCCCGGGGAGCTGTTTTTT	CASSQGQGSPGELFF
TRBJ1-4	NA	TRBD1	TRBV14	TGTGCCAGCAGCCTTACAGGGGGCGGTGGTGAAAAACTGTTTTTT	CASSLTGGGGEKLFF
TRBJ2-7	NA	TRBD1	TRBV6-5	TGTGCCAGCAGTTATAGGGGGCCCTCCTTGGAGCAGTACTTC	CASSYRGPSLEQYF
TRBJ1-1	NA	NA	TRBV5-1	TGCGCCAGCAGCGCGGGACCGACGAACACTGAAGCTTTCTTT	CASSAGPTNTEAFF
TRBJ1-5	NA	NA	TRBV10-3	TGTGCCATCAGTGAAGCGGGTCGAACCAATCAGCCCCAGCATTTT	CAISEAGRTNQPQHF
TRBJ2-1	NA	NA	TRBV11-1	TGTGCCAGCAGTTGGGGGGACGGACTTCTTAACAATGAGCAGTTCTTC	CASSWGDGLLNNEQFF
TRBJ1-5	NA	NA	TRBV11-2	TGTGCCAGCAGCTCTCAGGGGAATCAGCCCCAGCATTTT	CASSSQGNQPQHF
TRBJ1-5	few	NA	TRBV5-5	TGTGCCAGCAGCTTATACACGGTTAGCAATCAGCCCCAGCATTTT	CASSLYTVSNQPQHF
TRBJ2-5	NA	NA	TRBV4-1	TGCGCCAGCAGCCAAGACCCCCGGCCGGAGACCCAGTACTTC	CASSQDPRPETQYF
TRBJ1-1	NA	NA	TRBV2	TGTGCCAGCAGCGGGGACGGCACTGAAGCTTTCTTT	CASSGDGTEAFF
TRBJ1-4	NA	NA	TRBV7-2	TGTGCCAGCAGCATTCCCGGGACACGGAATGAAAAACTGTTTTTT	CASSIPGTRNEKLFF
TRBJ2-7	NA	TRBD2	TRBV7-6	TGTGCCAGCAGCCCTGGGGGGGGGTATCCTACCTACGAGCAGTACTTC	CASSPGGGYPTYEQYF
TRBJ1-1	NA	NA	TRBV6-1	TGTGCCAGCAGACAGCTAAACACTGAAGCTTTCTTT	CASRQLNTEAFF
TRBJ1-2	NA	TRBD1	TRBV6-8	TGTGCCGCCGGCGGGACAGCAGTCTATGGCTACACCTTC	CAAGGTAVYGYTF
TRBJ1-5	NA	NA	TRBV19	TGTGCCAGTAGTCACGACAGCAACAATCAGCCCCAGCATTTT	CASSHDSNNQPQHF
TRBJ1-3	NA	NA	TRBV2	TGTGCCAGCAGGGACGGCCGCTCTGGAAACACCATATATTTT	CASRDGRSGNTIYF
TRBJ1-2	NA	TRBD1	TRBV6-4	TGTGCCAGCAGTTTTTTGACAGGGGGAACTAACTATGGCTACACCTTC	CASSFLTGGTNYGYTF
TRBJ2-1	NA	NA	TRBV6-1	TGTGCCAGCAGTGAAGATTGGCAGCTGTACAATGAGCAGTTCTTC	CASSEDWQLYNEQFF
TRBJ2-2	few	NA	TRBV7-2	TGTGCCAGCAGCTCGGGAGTCGCCGGGGAGCTGTTTTTT	CASSSGVAGELFF
TRBJ2-1	NA	NA	TRBV5-8	TGTGCCAGCAGCTTACGGCGCTTAAACGAGCAGTTCTTC	CASSLRRLNEQFF
TRBJ2-1	NA	TRBD1	TRBV5-1	TGCGCCAGCAGCTTGGCCGGGACAGGGGGCTGGAATGAGCAGTTCTTC	CASSLAGTGGWNEQFF
TRBJ1-5	NA	TRBD1	TRBV4-2	TGTGCCAGCAGCCAGGGACAGGGCCCTTATCAGCCCCAGCATTTT	CASSQGQGPYQPQHF
TRBJ2-2	NA	NA	TRBV19	TGTGCCAGTAGTCACAGGGCTCGGATTATCACCGGGGAGCTGTTTTTT	CASSHRARIITGELFF
TRBJ1-1	NA	NA	TRBV25-1	TGTGCCAGCAGTGTCGGTGTCTCGAACACTGAAGCTTTCTTT	CASSVGVSNTEAFF
TRBJ1-4	NA	NA	TRBV6-5	TGTGCCAGCAGTTACGACGGCCTTACAACTAATGAAAAACTGTTTTTT	CASSYDGLTTNEKLFF
TRBJ2-1	NA	TRBD2	TRBV7-9	TGTGCCAGCAGCTCGATGGGAGCGGGAGGGCCTTGGGATGAGCAGTTCTTC	CASSSMGAGGPWDEQFF
TRBJ1-2	NA	NA	TRBV27	TGTGCCAGCAAATTAAGTCAGTCCTATGGCTACACCTTC	CASKLSQSYGYTF
TRBJ2-2	many	NA	TRBV25-1	TGTGCCGGAGGCGACCCAACAACCGGGGAGCTGTTTTTT	CAGGDPTTGELFF
TRBJ2-7	NA	NA	TRBV19	TGTGCCAGTAGCTTTGGAGGGGGTTCCTACGAGCAGTACTTC	CASSFGGGSYEQYF
TRBJ2-5	NA	NA	TRBV19	TGTGCCAGTAGTAGACAAGAGACCCAGTACTTC	CASSRQETQYF
TRBJ1-1	NA	TRBD1	TRBV2	TGTGCCAGCAGTAGGGACAGGTTCAACACTGAAGCTTTCTTT	CASSRDRFNTEAFF
TRBJ2-1	NA	TRBD1	TRBV5-1	TGCGCCAGCAGCTTGGGTGACAGGGATATGGATGAGCAGTTCTTC	CASSLGDRDMDEQFF
TRBJ1-1	NA	NA	TRBV7-9	TGTGCCAGCAGCTTAGGGGGGGCCTTGAACACTGAAGCTTTCTTT	CASSLGGALNTEAFF
TRBJ2-1	NA	NA	TRBV29-1	TGCAGCGCCGGTGATCCGCAGTTCTTC	CSAGDPQFF
TRBJ1-2	NA	NA	TRBV14	TGTGCCAGCAGCCCGCAGGGGCACTATGGCTACACCTTC	CASSPQGHYGYTF
TRBJ1-2	NA	NA	TRBV28	TGTGCCAGCAGTCCCCAGACCTATGGCTACACCTTC	CASSPQTYGYTF
TRBJ1-3	NA	NA	TRBV5-5	TGTGCCAGCAGCTTGGTGACTGGGTCTGGAAACACCATATATTTT	CASSLVTGSGNTIYF
TRBJ2-3	NA	NA	TRBV18	TGTGCCAGCTCACCGCTCGATACAGATACGCAGTATTTT	CASSPLDTDTQYF
TRBJ2-7	NA	NA	TRBV9	TGTGCCAGCAGCGTAGGGGTTTACGAGCAGTACTTC	CASSVGVYEQYF
TRBJ1-5	NA	NA	TRBV5-1	TGCGCCAGCAGCTTGATGGGCGGGACGGATAGCAATCAGCCCCAGCATTTT	CASSLMGGTDSNQPQHF
TRBJ2-1	NA	NA	TRBV18	TGTGCCAGCTCACCAAGTCGGGAGTCTTACAATGAGCAGTTCTTC	CASSPSRESYNEQFF
TRBJ1-5	NA	NA	TRBV28	TGTGCCAGCAGACAGACACAAATCATCAATCAGCCCCAGCATTTT	CASRQTQIINQPQHF
TRBJ2-7	NA	NA	TRBV7-9	TGTGCCAGCAGCGTGACTAGAATTTTTTCCTACGAGCAGTACTTC	CASSVTRIFSYEQYF
TRBJ2-2	NA	NA	TRBV10-3	TGTGCCATCAGTGACCCCCGATCCTCGGAGGGAGAGGGCACCGGGGAGCTGTTTTTT	CAISDPRSSEGEGTGELFF
TRBJ1-1	NA	NA	TRBV6-5	TGTGCCAGCAGTTCGGTCCCAGGGGCGAACACTGAAGCTTTCTTT	CASSSVPGANTEAFF
TRBJ2-2	NA	TRBD2	TRBV5-1	TGCGCCAGCACTGGACTAGCGGGAGCGAACACCGGGGAGCTGTTTTTT	CASTGLAGANTGELFF
TRBJ1-2	NA	TRBD1	TRBV19	TGTGCCAGTACTCCAACGGGGACAGGGCCCCGGGCTAACTATGGCTACACCTTC	CASTPTGTGPRANYGYTF
TRBJ1-5	once	NA	TRBV15	TGTGCCACCAGCAGAGATCTTACGGGAGCGAGCAATCAGCCCCAGCATTTT	CATSRDLTGASNQPQHF